This T cell receptor (beta chain) was obtained from a study of blood T cell repertoires in COVID-19. Turning to the study itself: T cells, B-cell-depleted T cells, or PBMCs supplied cDNA or gDNA.

Trimming took 3 bases from V and 12 from J; bases not matched to a gene: 6. Looked up from germline, CDR1 is SGHNT and CDR2 is YYREEE (reference sequence). The CDR3 is 14 amino acids. This clone was counted only a few times. Self-reported history from a screening survey and questionnaire set each donor's cohort. Methods used by the authors: Estimates of nucleated cell counts were drawn from the amplification of reference gene primers. Repertoires were generated with immunoSEQ multiplex PCR, while TCRdb's copy carries only in-frame clones and drops some. V and J calls and clone size are copied from that table; D and trimming were computed from the DNA. The sample yields 210,000 or so clones, about 84% seen once.

The chain employs TRBV5-4 and TRBJ1-6; 10 nucleotides align to TRBD1. Sequenced: PBMCs or T cells enriched from blood (not recorded which). The receptor comes from a man aged 25 to 45 with acute COVID-19. The CDR3 reads CASSWDRGLEPLHF. The CDR3 coding sequence is TGTGCCAGCAGCTGGGACAGGGGCTTAGAACCCCTCCACTTT. Looking up the rest from reference TRBV5-4 and TRBJ1-6 gives the full variable domain: ETGVTQSPTHLIKTRGQQVTLRCSSQSGHNTVSWYQQALGQGPQFIFQYYREEENGRGNFPPRFSGLQFPNYSSELNVNALELDDSALYLCASSWDRGLEPLHFGNGTRLTVT.